The 18 T cell receptor beta chains presented below share a single source sample, sequenced in a study of cytomegalovirus exposure and HLA in healthy donors. Some clones are missing from TCRdb's copy, which holds only in-frame ones; the method was immunoSEQ multiplex PCR. The sample shows some 170,000 clones, around 86% of them seen only once. The sample consisted of PBMCs. The origin of the receptors is a man between 18 and 29 years old in good health and CMV-seropositive.

This clone occurred once. For the CDR3, the DNA is TGTGCCAGCAGCTTGGCCCTAGCGGATTACACCGGGGAGCTGTTTTTT. Its protein is CASSLALADYTGELFF. The V gene is TRBV5-7, the J gene TRBJ2-2, with TRBD2 matching 7 bases. TRBV5-7 falls under the ORF class, with uncertain function. The CDR3 contains 16 residues. After removal of 0 bases from V and 3 bases from J, the junction contained 5 bases not matched to a gene.

This chain joins TRBV5-1 and TRBJ2-5; weak D call: TRBD2 (5 bases). The V end lost 4 bases, the J end lost 2 bases, and 12 bases lay between the germline ends. Germline V lookup: CDR1 SGHRS, CDR2 YFSETQ. This CDR3 region has 14 residues. Here the CDR3 reads CASSEGNIQETQYF. DNA for the CDR3: TGCGCCAGCAGCGAGGGAAATATACAAGAGACCCAGTACTTC.

The chain recombines TRBV9 with TRBJ2-7; TRBD1 agrees at 7 bases. The V gene's germline CDR1 is SGDLS and CDR2 YYNGEE. The length of the CDR3 is 14 residues. The J segment lost 3 bases and the V segment lost 4 bases, leaving 7 bases of the junction unmatched. The CDR3 region is CASSTGDSNYEQYF. Here the CDR3 DNA reads TGTGCCAGCAGCACCGGGGACAGCAACTACGAGCAGTACTTC.

The chain carries TRBV5-1 and TRBJ2-5; 7 nucleotides line up with TRBD2. CDR3 size: 15 residues. In germline, CDR1 is SGHRS, CDR2 YFSETQ. V was pared by 4 bases and J by 5 bases, with 11 bases of the junction left unmatched. In DNA form, the CDR3 reads TGCGCCAGCAGCCCTGGGGGAGGGCCGCGGGAGACCCAGTACTTC. Residues: CASSPGGGPRETQYF.

The chain recombines TRBV7-9 with TRBJ2-7, with 9 bases aligning to TRBD2. Germline V gene sequence: CDR1 SEHNR, CDR2 FQNEAQ (reference sequence). J was trimmed by 3 bases and V by 10 bases; bases with no gene match: 16. This CDR3 has 16 amino acids. The CDR3 loop is CATSDTWLAGIYEQYF. CDR3 bases: TGTGCCACCAGTGATACCTGGCTAGCGGGAATCTACGAGCAGTACTTC. The full variable domain, completed using reference TRBV7-9 and TRBJ2-7, is DTGVSQNPRHKITKRGQNVTFRCDPISEHNRLYWYRQTLGQGPEFLTYFQNEAQLEKSRLLSDRFSAERPKGSFSTLEIQRTEQGDSAMYLCATSDTWLAGIYEQYFGPGTRLTVT.

The chain joins TRBV6-6 to TRBJ1-1, with D hard to call. The germline CDR1 and CDR2 sequences are MNHNY and SVGAGI (reference sequence). V shed 2 bases and J shed 0 bases, with 7 bases lying between them. This CDR3 has 14 residues. CDR3 in amino acids: CASSYGQLNTEAFF. CDR3 DNA sequence: TGTGCCAGCAGTTACGGGCAACTGAACACTGAAGCTTTCTTT.

The rearrangement uses TRBV4-3 and TRBJ1-2; TRBD1 matches 8 bases. The V and J ends lost 0 bases and 7 bases, in that order; junction bases with no gene match: 10. Per germline, CDR1 LGHNA and CDR2 YSLEER. The CDR3 has 16 residues. The CDR3 DNA follows: TGCGCCAGCAGCCAAGATGGGCGGTCAGGGGGCTTTGGCTACACCTTC. This sequence encodes CASSQDGRSGGFGYTF.

V gene TRBV7-2 combines with J gene TRBJ2-7; no reliable D call. V gave up 2 bases and J gave up 3 bases, with 14 bases separating them. The germline V gene has CDR1 SGHTA and CDR2 FQGNSA. This CDR3 contains 15 residues. The CDR3 sequence is CASSLNSADNYEQYF. The CDR3 DNA reads as TGTGCCAGCAGCTTAAATTCGGCGGATAACTACGAGCAGTACTTC.

The V and J genes are TRBV27 and TRBJ2-3; possible D gene TRBD1, 5 bases. From germline, CDR1 is MNHEY and CDR2 SMNVEV (reference sequence). The V end was cut by 4 bases, the J end by 4 bases, with 6 bases between. The CDR3 spans 12 residues. This CDR3 reads CASSWGADTQYF. CDR3 sequence (DNA): TGTGCCAGCAGTTGGGGCGCAGATACGCAGTATTTT.

V and J are TRBV5-8 and TRBJ1-2, with a possible D match to TRBD1 (5 bases). This CDR3 contains 13 residues. Germline CDR1 and CDR2: SGHTS and YDEGEE. The ends were cut back, 4 bases at V and 6 bases at J, with 13 bases in the middle. The CDR3 loop reads CASSLTVKDGYTF. Written as DNA, the CDR3 is TGTGCCAGCAGCCTGACAGTTAAGGATGGCTACACCTTC.

This chain joins TRBV6-1 and TRBJ2-7, with TRBD1 identical over 8 bases. Germline lookup yields CDR1 MNHNS and CDR2 SASEGT. J was trimmed by 3 bases and V by 8 bases; bases with no gene match: 6. This CDR3 spans 13 amino acids. The CDR3 loop reads CASQGQVLYEQYF. The CDR3 DNA sequence: TGTGCCAGCCAGGGACAGGTTCTCTACGAGCAGTACTTC.

V gene TRBV5-1 combines with J gene TRBJ2-5; D uncertain. The length of the CDR3 is 13 residues. V was clipped by 0 bases and J by 4 bases, with 7 bases between them. Germline V lookup: CDR1 SGHRS, CDR2 YFSETQ. The CDR3 region has the DNA TGCGCCAGCAGCTTGGCGTGGAGAGAGACCCAGTACTTC. Protein product: CASSLAWRETQYF.

The chain joins TRBV27 to TRBJ1-1; TRBD1 aligns across 7 bases. Germline V gene sequence: CDR1 MNHEY, CDR2 SMNVEV (reference sequence). After removal of 1 base from V and 7 bases from J, the junction contained 12 bases not matched to a gene. The CDR3 has 16 residues. CDR3 residues: CASSLWRGENRGEAFF. In nucleotides, the CDR3 is TGTGCCAGCAGTTTATGGAGAGGGGAGAACAGGGGTGAAGCTTTCTTT.

J is TRBJ2-7 and V is TRBV4-2, with 7 bases that match TRBD1. Germline V lookup: CDR1 LGHNA, CDR2 YNFKEQ. Trimming cost V 3 bases and J 2 bases; bases outside gene matches: 7. This CDR3 is 15 amino acids long. CDR3 sequence (DNA): TGTGCCAGCAGCCAGGGCCCGGGACAGCCCTACGAGCAGTACTTC. Protein sequence: CASSQGPGQPYEQYF.

The rearrangement joins TRBV6-1 to TRBJ1-1, with a tentative D call TRBD1 (6 bases). Trimming cost V 4 bases and J 1 base, with 10 bases left between them. Germline assignment: CDR1 MNHNS and CDR2 SASEGT. The CDR3 consists of 14 residues. CDR3 residues: CASSARTANTEAFF. The DNA of the CDR3 is TGTGCCAGCAGTGCCCGGACAGCGAACACTGAAGCTTTCTTT.

This rearrangement joins TRBV19 to TRBJ1-6; D gene uncertain. V was shortened by 5 bases and J by 6 bases, with 11 bases between the two germline ends. This CDR3 spans 14 amino acids. CDR1 is LNHDA and CDR2 is SQIVND in the germline V gene (reference sequence). CDR3 nucleotide sequence: TGTGCCAGTAGTGCAGGACTGCGTAATTCACCCCTCCACTTT. Encoded protein: CASSAGLRNSPLHF. Full variable domain (missing parts from reference TRBV19 and TRBJ1-6): DGGITQSPKYLFRKEGQNVTLSCEQNLNHDAMYWYRQDPGQGLRLIYYSQIVNDFQKGDIAEGYSVSREKKESFPLTVTSAQKNPTAFYLCASSAGLRNSPLHFGNGTRLTVT.

V and J are TRBV5-1 and TRBJ2-1, with unresolved D. The V gene's germline CDR1 is SGHRS and CDR2 YFSETQ. V was trimmed by 0 bases and J by 8 bases, leaving 12 bases between them. The CDR3 length is 14 residues. CDR3 region: CASSLDRVGYEQFF. The DNA of the CDR3 is TGCGCCAGCAGCTTGGATCGGGTCGGCTATGAGCAGTTCTTC.

This chain uses TRBV9 with TRBJ2-7; D gene uncertain. Per the germline V gene, CDR1 is SGDLS and CDR2 is YYNGEE. The CDR3 contains 13 residues. The V and J ends lost 4 bases and 1 base respectively, with 9 bases between them. The CDR3 nucleotides read TGTGCCAGCAGCCCCTCTAAATCCTACGAGCAGTACTTC. As protein: CASSPSKSYEQYF.